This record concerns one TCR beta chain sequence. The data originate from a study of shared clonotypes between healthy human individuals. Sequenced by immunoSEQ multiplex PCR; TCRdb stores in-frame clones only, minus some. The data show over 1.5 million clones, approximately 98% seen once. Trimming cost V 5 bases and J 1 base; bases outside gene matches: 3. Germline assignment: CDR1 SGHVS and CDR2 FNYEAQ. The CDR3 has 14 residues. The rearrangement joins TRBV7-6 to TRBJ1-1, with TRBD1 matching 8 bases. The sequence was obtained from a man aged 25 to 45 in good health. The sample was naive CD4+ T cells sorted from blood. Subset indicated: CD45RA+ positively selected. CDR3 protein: CASSPTGENTEAFF. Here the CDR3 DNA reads TGTGCCAGCAGCCCGACAGGGGAGAACACTGAAGCTTTCTTT.